The TCR beta chain under discussion was sequenced for a study of OX40 agonist ivuxolimab in advanced cancers. Background for the entire study: The costimulatory receptor OX40 (CD134) was targeted by ivuxolimab, a fully human IgG2 agonistic monoclonal antibody. Intravenous ivuxolimab was administered to patients every 2 weeks at six dose levels: 0.01, 0.1, 0.3, 1.5, 3 and 10 mg/kg. Among the approximately 50 dose-escalation patients, some 20 had hepatocellular carcinoma, about 15 melanoma, 9 renal cell carcinoma and 9 head and neck cancer. In the dose-escalation cohort, around four fifths of patients were male, and the mean age was approximately 55 years, with a range of about 23 to 90. Patients were allowed to have had prior anti-PD-1, anti-PD-L1 or anti-CTLA-4 therapy, and around 40% of the dose-escalation patients had previously received checkpoint inhibitors. Partial responses were achieved by three dose-escalation patients, of whom one had hepatocellular carcinoma and two had cutaneous melanoma. Peripheral TCRbeta sequencing aimed to test whether ivuxolimab altered TCR sequence diversity and caused clonal T-cell expansion. The monotherapy dose-escalation portion (N ≈ 57 patients) of the phase I ivuxolimab trial is reported in the paper.

Genomic DNA was isolated from the sorted cells so that the TCRbeta CDR3 region could be sequenced. The immunoSEQ Assay was used for sequencing of TCRbeta CDR3 regions. TCRdb holds this immuneACCESS table with in-frame rearrangements only. Some clones are missing; in checked studies, unresolved V genes explain under half, and the rest has no known cause. For this sample the table gives tens of thousands of clones, of which approximately 91% were detected only once. 20% to 30% of the sample comes from the top ten. The CDR3, cysteine through phenylalanine, is 16 amino acids long. Solely the CDR3 DNA is kept, with 48 bases framed from the first base. V is pruned by 1 base and J by 7 bases, leaving 7 bases of the junction without a gene match. According to the germline V gene, CDR1 reads SGHVS and CDR2 reads FNYEAQ. Patients with autoimmune disease history or receiving systemic immunosuppression were excluded from the trial. Peripheral blood for TCR sequencing was collected from all dose cohorts at baseline, on cycle 4 day 1, and on cycle 7 day 1. Samples were obtained from an open-label, multicenter, first-in-human phase I dose-escalation trial of ivuxolimab. Adults with locally advanced or metastatic melanoma, renal cell carcinoma, hepatocellular carcinoma or head and neck squamous cell carcinoma were enrolled in the trial. CD4+ and CD8+ T cells were sorted separately from peripheral blood before TCR sequencing.

Worth noting for this clone: No antigen is known for it. Base qualities are not provided; no much larger clone lies one nucleotide away.

What the work shows at the level of the full study, not this receptor alone: The antigen specificity of the peripheral T cells that underwent clonal expansion was not determined. Low levels of normalized T-cell clonal expansion were also shown by some nonresponding patients. In partial responders in the 0.1-3.0 mg/kg groups, normalized peripheral clonal expansion was found to be among the lowest, especially among CD8+ T cells. On average, CD8+ T cells showed more expanded clones than CD4+ T cells after ivuxolimab. At doses of 0.1 to 3.0 mg/kg, clonal expansion of both CD4+ and CD8+ T cells in blood was seen between baseline and week 6.

This TCR derives from an adult with an advanced solid tumor such as melanoma, head and neck, liver or kidney cancer. The rearrangement combines TRBV7-6 with TRBJ2-1; TRBD1 lines up with 10 middle nucleotides. The starting material was CD4+ or CD8+ T cells sorted from blood, obtained in a trial of the OX40 agonist ivuxolimab. DNA sequence: TGTGCCAGCAGCTTAGAGGGGACAGGGGCCTTAAATGAGCAGTTCTTC. Its coded protein is CASSLEGTGALNEQFF.